These 28 T cell receptor beta chains came from one sample sequenced in a study of T cells expressing NK-cell markers. TCRdb reprocessed the 5' RACE reads, with one entry per CDR3 protein and no DNA. This repertoire includes about 150,000 distinct CDR3 sequences. The material sequenced was blood T cells: a sorted CD56 or NKG2C T cell subset, CD4+ or CD8+ T cells, or bulk PBMC T cells (not recorded which). The receptors originated from a man aged 18-70 years in good health.

The rearrangement links TRBV5-1 to TRBJ2-7; TCRdb outputs TRBD1, but without DNA this stays unchecked. CDR3 size: 14 residues. CDR1 SGHRS and CDR2 YFSETQ come from the germline V gene. The chain's CDR3 is CASSSRTGTYEQYF.

V is TRBV19 and J is TRBJ2-1; TCRdb reports TRBD1, a call that lacks DNA to check it against. Germline lookup yields CDR1 LNHDA and CDR2 SQIVND (reference sequence). CDR3 length: 15 residues. Here the CDR3 reads CASSLEVGGYNEQFF.

CDR3 in amino acids: CASSEARSSYNEQFF. The chain combines TRBV6-1 with TRBJ2-1. This CDR3 region has 15 residues. Germline values: CDR1 MNHNS, CDR2 SASEGT.

The gene calls are TRBV2 and TRBJ2-1. Germline CDR1 is SNHLY and CDR2 is FYNNEI. CDR3 length: 11 amino acids. CDR3 loop: CASSNSNEQFF. Combining the CDR3 with reference TRBV2 and TRBJ2-1 gives the whole variable domain EPEVTQTPSHQVTQMGQEVILRCVPISNHLYFYWYRQILGQKVEFLVSFYNNEISEKSEIFDDQFSVERPDGSNFTLKIRSTKLEDSAMYFCASSNSNEQFFGPGTRLTVL.

This chain joins TRBV11-2 and TRBJ2-3; with no DNA, the TCRdb D assignment of TRBD2 cannot be verified. CDR3 size: 15 residues. Per germline, CDR1 SGHAT and CDR2 FQNNGV. CDR3 region: CASSLRGRRADTQYF.

The rearrangement uses TRBV20-1 and TRBJ2-6. This CDR3 is 13 amino acids long. Germline-derived CDR1 and CDR2 are DFQATT and SNEGSKA (reference sequence). This chain's CDR3 is CSAEGSGANVLTF.

The rearrangement links TRBV14 to TRBJ2-7; TCRdb designates TRBD1, a call that cannot be tested without DNA. In germline, CDR1 is SGHDN, CDR2 FVKESK. The CDR3 runs to 16 residues. This CDR3 reads CASSQDTGFPSYEQYF.

The chain couples TRBV29-1 to TRBJ2-2; TCRdb selects TRBD1, and the lack of DNA leaves this call unchecked. This CDR3 has 14 amino acids. Germline lookup yields CDR1 SQVTM and CDR2 ANQGSEA. CDR3 sequence: CSVADPPGTGELFF.

The gene calls are TRBV7-3 and TRBJ2-3; the D gene TCRdb calls, TRBD1, cannot be checked with no DNA. Per germline, CDR1 SGHTA and CDR2 FQGTGA. The CDR3 is 15 residues long. The CDR3: CASSLMGGFTDTQYF.

The chain links TRBV2 to TRBJ2-2; TCRdb's D call, TRBD1, is unchecked because there is no DNA. Germline V gene data show CDR1 as SNHLY and CDR2 as FYNNEI. This CDR3 contains 19 residues. This CDR3 reads CASTKAALTGVRGTGELFF.

V gene TRBV7-6 combines with J gene TRBJ1-2; the D gene TCRdb calls, TRBD1, cannot be checked with no DNA. Germline V gene data show CDR1 as SGHVS and CDR2 as FNYEAQ. The length of the CDR3 is 15 residues. The CDR3 sequence is CASSLAVGVMDGYTF.

V and J are TRBV12-3 or TRBV12-4 and TRBJ1-1; TCRdb lists TRBD1, though no DNA is available to test this call. The CDR3 runs to 13 residues. The CDR3 spells CASSFDRGTEAFF.

The chain combines TRBV5-1 with TRBJ2-7; TCRdb outputs TRBD1, but without DNA this stays unchecked. Per germline, CDR1 SGHRS and CDR2 YFSETQ. CDR3 size: 16 residues. Here the CDR3 reads CASSLSTVGDIYEQYF.

The gene calls are TRBV15 and TRBJ2-5; TCRdb picks TRBD2, but there is no DNA to check that call. The CDR3 covers 16 residues. Germline V CDR1 and CDR2: LNHNV, YYDKDF (reference sequence). CDR3: CATSGGTSGLQETQYF.

The CDR3 region is CASSSSQGYEQYF. This chain uses TRBV7-2 with TRBJ2-7; lacking DNA, the TRBD1 call made by TCRdb goes unchecked. The CDR3 has 13 residues. Germline CDR1 SGHTA, CDR2 FQGNSA.

The chain combines TRBV12-5 with TRBJ2-7; TCRdb returns TRBD1, unconfirmable since there is no DNA. CDR1 LGHNT and CDR2 FRNRAP come from the germline V gene. The CDR3 contains 15 residues. CDR3 amino acids: CASGIDRESSYEQYF.

This chain uses TRBV9 with TRBJ2-5; the D gene TCRdb calls, TRBD1, cannot be checked with no DNA. CDR1 and CDR2 from the germline V gene are SGDLS and YYNGEE. The CDR3 runs 16 residues. CDR3 residues: CASSTPAGTAQETQYF.

The J gene is TRBJ1-2, the V gene TRBV18. This CDR3 has 14 amino acids. Germline values: CDR1 KGHSH, CDR2 LQKENI. The CDR3 reads CASSPPTSPYGYTF. The complete variable domain, with remaining parts taken from reference TRBV18 and TRBJ1-2, reads NAGVMQNPRHLVRRRGQEARLRCSPMKGHSHVYWYRQLPEEGLKFMVYLQKENIIDESGMPKERFSAEFPKEGPSILRIQQVVRGDSAAYFCASSPPTSPYGYTFGSGTRLTVV.

The chain recombines TRBV5-6 with TRBJ2-1; TCRdb's assignment of TRBD1 cannot be checked, as there is no DNA. The CDR3 runs 15 residues. The V gene's germline CDR1 is SGHDT and CDR2 YYEEEE. The CDR3 reads CASSLDRSDYNEQFF. Based on the CDR3 plus reference TRBV5-6 and TRBJ2-1, the full variable domain is DAGVTQSPTHLIKTRGQQVTLRCSPKSGHDTVSWYQQALGQGPQFIFQYYEEEERQRGNFPDRFSGHQFPNYSSELNVNALLLGDSALYLCASSLDRSDYNEQFFGPGTRLTVL.

The genes are TRBV28 and TRBJ2-7; TCRdb proposes TRBD1, but this gene call is untestable without DNA. Per germline, CDR1 MDHEN and CDR2 SYDVKM. The CDR3 covers 17 residues. The CDR3 sequence is CASRGDRITRIDYEQYF.

CDR3 residues: CASSEGSGGNQETQYF. This chain uses TRBV10-2 with TRBJ2-5. The CDR3 is 16 residues long. CDR1 and CDR2 from the germline V gene are WSHSY and SAAADI.

The rearrangement links TRBV19 to TRBJ2-3. Germline V lookup: CDR1 LNHDA, CDR2 SQIVND (reference sequence). This CDR3 contains 15 residues. CDR3 loop: CASSPTEALGDTQYF. Looking up the rest from reference TRBV19 and TRBJ2-3 gives the full variable domain: DGGITQSPKYLFRKEGQNVTLSCEQNLNHDAMYWYRQDPGQGLRLIYYSQIVNDFQKGDIAEGYSVSREKKESFPLTVTSAQKNPTAFYLCASSPTEALGDTQYFGPGTRLTVL.

The gene calls are TRBV28 and TRBJ2-2. This CDR3 spans 12 amino acids. In germline, CDR1 is MDHEN, CDR2 SYDVKM. CDR3 protein: CASRDYTGELFF.

The chain combines TRBV2 with TRBJ2-3; absent DNA, TCRdb's TRBD2 call cannot be checked. Germline CDR1 and CDR2: SNHLY and FYNNEI. The CDR3 sequence is 18 residues long. The CDR3 loop is CASSETSGGVAPPDTQYF.

The chain uses TRBV7-8 and TRBJ2-5; without DNA, the TCRdb call of TRBD1 cannot be checked. The CDR3 loop spans 14 amino acids. Germline V gene lookup returns CDR1 SGHVS and CDR2 FQNEAQ. CDR3 amino acids: CASRLDSKQETQYF.

V is TRBV20-1 and J is TRBJ2-5; TCRdb returns TRBD1, unconfirmable since there is no DNA. CDR3 length: 15 residues. In germline, CDR1 is DFQATT, CDR2 SNEGSKA (reference sequence). CDR3 residues: CSAPSGGGLAETQYF.

V is TRBV4-2 and J is TRBJ1-3. The CDR3 is 13 amino acids. Germline V gene sequence: CDR1 LGHNA, CDR2 YNFKEQ. CDR3 residues: CASSQGPESTIYF.

This chain uses TRBV13 with TRBJ1-6; TCRdb picks TRBD1, but there is no DNA to check that call. From germline, CDR1 is PRHDT and CDR2 FYEKMQ (reference sequence). The CDR3 extends over 17 amino acids. This CDR3 reads CASSPRNRDRLSSPLHF.